A single sample gave rise to the 22 T cell receptor beta chains below, sequenced in a study of T and B cells in COVID-19 patients. TRB rearrangements were amplified by multiplex PCR with BIOMED2 TRB-A/B primers. TCRdb redid the calling of the multiplex PCR reads with MiXCR, one entry per CDR3 protein. The sample has about 2,100 distinct CDR3 sequences, around 27% seen once. Blood genomic DNA input for TRB amplification was 250-500 ng. The sequenced material came from blood. All receptors come from a human donor with active COVID-19.

This clonotype was observed a handful of times. J is TRBJ2-3 and V is TRBV20-1; 7 bases line up with TRBD2. This CDR3 is 13 amino acids long. Per germline, CDR1 DFQATT and CDR2 SNEGSKA (reference sequence). V trimming: 5 bases; J trimming: 0 bases; junction bases outside the gene matches: 2. CDR3 residues: CSAVAGSTDTQYF. Here the CDR3 DNA reads TGCAGTGCTGTAGCGGGTAGCACAGATACGCAGTATTTT.

This clonotype appeared a few times. The rearrangement uses TRBV20-1 and TRBJ1-2; no clear D. Germline CDR1 DFQATT, CDR2 SNEGSKA (reference sequence). V dropped 4 bases and J dropped 4 bases, with 16 bases sitting between them. The CDR3 is 14 residues long. The CDR3 DNA follows: TGCAGTGCTAAGGAGGCAACCAACCTCTATGGCTACACCTTC. Encoded protein: CSAKEATNLYGYTF.

This clonotype has more than one count but fewer than ten. J is TRBJ2-1 and V is TRBV6-2 or TRBV6-3; 9 nucleotides match TRBD2. The germline V gene encodes CDR1 MNHEY and CDR2 SVGEGT. The CDR3 extends over 16 amino acids. Losses at the gene ends were 6 bases for V and 4 bases for J; bases not matched to a gene: 10. CDR3 region: CASSPSSGRLYNEQFF. DNA of the CDR3: TGTGCCAGCAGCCCCTCCAGCGGGAGGCTTTACAATGAGCAGTTCTTC.

The chain links TRBV6-7 to TRBJ1-1; TRBD1 might be the D (5 bases). TRBV6-7 is annotated as an ORF whose role is uncertain. Deletions cut 6 bases from V and 4 bases from J, with 12 bases between. The CDR3 length is 13 residues. This chain's CDR3 is CASSPGGSTEAFF. The CDR3 DNA reads as TGTGCCAGCAGCCCCGGGGGATCCACTGAAGCTTTCTTT.

To note about this clonotype: A much bigger clone sits one base away, suggesting this may be a read error. The chain has TRBV5-6 and TRBJ2-2, with D possibly being TRBD1 (6 bases). This CDR3 spans 13 amino acids. CDR1 is SGHDT and CDR2 is YYEEEE in the germline V gene. This CDR3 reads CASGLQGTGELFF. The DNA of the CDR3 is TGTGCCAGCGGCTTACAGGGCACCGGGGAGCTGTTTTTT.

This clonotype was found a few times. The J gene is TRBJ2-5, the V gene TRBV12-3 or TRBV12-4; tentatively, D is TRBD2 (5 bases). V gave up 2 bases and J gave up 5 bases, with 12 bases separating them. The CDR3 length is 14 residues. CDR3 bases: TGTGCCAGCAGTTTAAGCCTAGCCGAGGAGACCCAGTACTTC. It is translated as CASSLSLAEETQYF.

This clonotype is medium-sized within its sample. The chain combines TRBV27 with TRBJ2-3; D unresolved. V lost 3 bases to trimming and J lost 4 bases, with 17 bases between them. The CDR3 spans 16 residues. CDR1 and CDR2 from the germline V gene are MNHEY and SMNVEV (reference sequence). The CDR3 loop reads CASSFSPHTLPDTQYF. The CDR3 nucleotides read TGTGCCAGCAGTTTCTCACCCCACACACTCCCAGATACGCAGTATTTT.

This clonotype was seen a handful of times. This sequence joins TRBV12-3 or TRBV12-4 and TRBJ1-2; no reliable D call. V shed 5 bases and J shed 6 bases, with 16 bases lying between them. The CDR3 consists of 14 residues. The CDR3 coding sequence is TGTGCCAGCAGTCTGGGAGCCAACGGGAATGGCTACACCTTC. Protein: CASSLGANGNGYTF.

The CDR3 reads CASSLAGGQETQYF. The CDR3 coding sequence is TGTGCCAGCAGTTTAGCGGGAGGGCAAGAGACCCAGTACTTC. The chain uses TRBV6-1 and TRBJ2-5; 11 nucleotides align to TRBD2. The germline V gene has CDR1 MNHNS and CDR2 SASEGT. The CDR3 has 14 amino acids. V was pared by 5 bases and J by 2 bases, with 1 base of the junction left unmatched.

The chain links TRBV7-9 to TRBJ2-7, with D possibly TRBD2 on 6 matching bases. Looked up from germline, CDR1 is SEHNR and CDR2 is FQNEAQ (reference sequence). CDR3 length equals 13 residues. Trimming pared 5 bases from V and 7 bases from J, leaving 15 bases between. CDR3 region: CASSPGTPGEQYF. The CDR3 DNA follows: TGTGCCAGCAGCCCCGGGACTCCGGGTGAGCAGTACTTC.

The chain uses TRBV20-1 and TRBJ1-3; 8 positions match TRBD1. The junction had 5 bases not matched to a gene; V was cut back by 0 bases and J by 1 base. Germline values: CDR1 DFQATT, CDR2 SNEGSKA (reference sequence). The CDR3 is 16 residues long. This chain's CDR3 is CSAREGTGLSGNTIYF. Here the CDR3 DNA reads TGCAGTGCTAGAGAGGGGACAGGCCTTTCTGGAAACACCATATATTTT.

The gene calls are TRBV28 and TRBJ1-1; D is ambiguous. V was shortened by 9 bases and J by 0 bases, with 5 bases between the two germline ends. Germline assignment: CDR1 MDHEN and CDR2 SYDVKM. This CDR3 spans 11 amino acids. The CDR3 DNA sequence: TGTGCCAGTTCGGTGAACACTGAAGCTTTCTTT. It translates to CASSVNTEAFF.

The V and J genes are TRBV12-3 or TRBV12-4 and TRBJ1-5; the match to TRBD1 covers 10 bases. Trimming took 5 bases from V and 2 from J; bases not matched to a gene: 6. The CDR3 sequence is 16 residues long. The CDR3 DNA follows: TGTGCCAGCAGTCGGACAGGGGGTAGAGGCAATCAGCCCCAGCATTTT. This codes for CASSRTGGRGNQPQHF.

The chain links TRBV6-5 to TRBJ2-3; 7 nucleotides agree with TRBD1. The V gene's germline CDR1 is MNHEY and CDR2 SVGAGI. The V gene end was trimmed by 6 bases and the J gene end by 1 base; junction bases not matched to a gene: 7. The CDR3 extends over 15 amino acids. CDR3 residues: CASSVTGDRTDTQYF. The CDR3 bases are TGTGCCAGCAGCGTAACAGGGGACCGCACAGATACGCAGTATTTT.

V is TRBV7-2 and J is TRBJ1-5; D remains unclear. Germline CDR1 is SGHTA and CDR2 is FQGNSA. The germline V and J ends were trimmed by 5 bases and 4 bases, with 15 bases remaining between them. This CDR3 is 15 amino acids long. The CDR3 reads CASSPGLVANQPQHF. The CDR3 coding sequence is TGTGCCAGCAGCCCCGGTTTGGTGGCTAATCAGCCCCAGCATTTT.

In its sample, this clonotype ranks as large (0.1 to 1%). The chain recombines TRBV4-3 with TRBJ2-7; the match to TRBD1 covers 8 bases. V lost 3 bases, J lost 6 bases, and 4 bases stayed unmatched. The CDR3 runs to 13 residues. Germline V CDR1 and CDR2: LGHNA, YSLEER. The DNA for the CDR3 is TGCGCCAGCAGCCAGAGGACAGGGCGCGAGCAGTACTTC. This translates into CASSQRTGREQYF.

This clonotype was seen more than once but under ten times. Here the CDR3 DNA reads TGTGCCAGCAGTGAAGACGGGCGAGGGACCTACAATGAGCAGTTCTTC. Translating gives CASSEDGRGTYNEQFF. J is TRBJ2-1 and V is TRBV6-1; tentative D call: TRBD2 (5 bases). There are 16 residues in the CDR3. Trimming shortened V by 1 base and J by 2 bases, and 12 bases separated the two germline ends. The V gene's germline CDR1 is MNHNS and CDR2 SASEGT.

V is TRBV20-1 and J is TRBJ2-7; maybe TRBD2 (7 bases). CDR1 is DFQATT, CDR2 SNEGSKA, per germline (reference sequence). Deletions cut 0 bases from V and 2 bases from J, with 17 bases between. CDR3 length equals 16 residues. CDR3 nucleotides: TGCAGTGCTAGAGACGATAGGGGGGGGCAGACCTACGAGCAGTACTTC. Protein sequence: CSARDDRGGQTYEQYF.

There are a few counts of this clonotype. The rearrangement joins TRBV21-1 to TRBJ2-7; whether TRBD1, the table's D call, matches the DNA was not checked. TRBV21-1 is listed as a pseudogene. The length of the CDR3 is 17 residues. CDR3 bases: TGTGCCAGCAGCTCGGGGGGAAGGGATCCCCCCGACTACGAGCAGTACTTC. Translating gives CASSSGGRDPPDYEQYF.

This clonotype is categorized as medium-sized. The genes are TRBV27 and TRBJ2-3; a possible D gene is TRBD1 (6 bases). CDR1 MNHEY and CDR2 SMNVEV come from the germline V gene (reference sequence). This CDR3 spans 14 amino acids. Trimming removed 6 bases at V and 7 bases at J, with 17 bases between. CDR3 bases: TGTGCCAGCAGGGGTCAGGGGACGGGGTATACGCAGTATTTT. Residues: CASRGQGTGYTQYF.

V and J are TRBV7-9 and TRBJ2-3; 7 bases line up with TRBD1. The CDR3 spans 16 residues. From germline, CDR1 is SEHNR and CDR2 FQNEAQ (reference sequence). V lost 4 bases, J lost 4 bases, and 11 bases stayed unmatched. CDR3 loop: CASSSSLQGIADTQYF. CDR3 coding DNA: TGTGCCAGCAGCTCCTCTCTACAGGGGATCGCAGATACGCAGTATTTT.

This clonotype is judged hyperexpanded. The chain is built from TRBV19 and TRBJ2-3; 7 bases map to TRBD1. J gave up 0 bases and V 0 bases, and 3 bases lay outside the gene matches. Germline V gene lookup returns CDR1 LNHDA and CDR2 SQIVND (reference sequence). The CDR3 has 16 amino acids. CDR3 bases: TGTGCCAGTAGTATAGAGGGACAGCTTAGCACAGATACGCAGTATTTT. This encodes CASSIEGQLSTDTQYF. The variable domain in full, with the rest retrieved from reference TRBV19 and TRBJ2-3, is DGGITQSPKYLFRKEGQNVTLSCEQNLNHDAMYWYRQDPGQGLRLIYYSQIVNDFQKGDIAEGYSVSREKKESFPLTVTSAQKNPTAFYLCASSIEGQLSTDTQYFGPGTRLTVL.